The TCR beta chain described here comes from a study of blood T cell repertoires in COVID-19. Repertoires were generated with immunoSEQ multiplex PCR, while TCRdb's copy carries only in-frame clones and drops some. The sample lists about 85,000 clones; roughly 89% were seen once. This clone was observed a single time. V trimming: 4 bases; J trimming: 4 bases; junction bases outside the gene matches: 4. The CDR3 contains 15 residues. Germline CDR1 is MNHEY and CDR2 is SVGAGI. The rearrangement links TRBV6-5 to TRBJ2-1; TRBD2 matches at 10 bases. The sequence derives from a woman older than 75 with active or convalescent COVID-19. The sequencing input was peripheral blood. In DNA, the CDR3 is TGTGCCAGCAGTTCTGGACTAGCGGATTACAATGAGCAGTTCTTC. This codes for CASSSGLADYNEQFF.